This is a list of T cell receptor beta chains from one sample in a study of early T cells in non-severe SARS-CoV-2 infection. TCRdb used MiXCR to reprocess the 5' RACE reads, holding one entry per CDR3 protein. The sample comprises tens of thousands of distinct CDR3 sequences, around 13% of which are singletons, and about 4% rests with the top ten. The specimen was whole blood, collected at baseline. All receptors derive from an adult who was a healthcare worker with PCR-confirmed SARS-CoV-2 infection or an uninfected control (not recorded which). The CDR3 runs from the conserved cysteine through the conserved F or W. D genes are given only for firm matches. Clone size is not always given. Where it is, it says once, few, many or a class for expanded clones.

clone_size cdr3_length d_call j_call v_call cdr3_nt cdr3_aa
- 14 - TRBJ2-2 TRBV6-7 TGTGCCAGCATCCTCCTCGAGCGAACCGGGGAGCTGTTTTTT CASILLERTGELFF
few 13 TRBD1 TRBJ1-5 TRBV5-5 TGTGCCTCTCAGGGGGTTTTAAGTCAGCCCCAGCATTTT CASQGVLSQPQHF
many 16 TRBD2 TRBJ2-7 TRBV24-1 TGTGCCACCAGTGACGCATCTAGCGGGGGCGACCTCGAGCAGTACTTC CATSDASSGGDLEQYF
few 14 - TRBJ2-7 TRBV10-3 TGTGCCATCAGTGAGTCATACAGGGCCTACGAGCAGTACTTC CAISESYRAYEQYF
many 13 - TRBJ2-1 TRBV14 TGTGCCAGCAGCCAAGATCGGCGTGGCGGGCAGTTCTTC CASSQDRRGGQFF
- 15 - TRBJ1-6 TRBV11-2 TGTGCCAGCAGCCCCCAGGGAAATCAGAATTCACCCCTCCACTTT CASSPQGNQNSPLHF
once 16 - TRBJ2-2 TRBV5-1 TGCGCCAGCAGCTTGGAAGGGTCCCCGAACACCGGGGAGCTGTTTTTT CASSLEGSPNTGELFF
- 15 - TRBJ2-7 TRBV21-1 TGTGCCAGCAGCAAAAGCCGGGTGTGCCATTACGAGCAGTACTTC CASSKSRVCHYEQYF
few 11 - TRBJ2-5 TRBV29-1 TGCAGCGGCCTCAGGGGAGAGACCCAGTACTTC CSGLRGETQYF
few 13 - TRBJ1-2 TRBV19 TGTGCCAGTAGTATAAGCTCTCGCTATGGCTACACCTTC CASSISSRYGYTF
few 15 - TRBJ1-4 TRBV27 TGTGCCAGCAGTAAACAGGGAGTGGGGTATGAAAAACTGTTTTTT CASSKQGVGYEKLFF
- 13 - TRBJ1-2 TRBV25-1 TGTGCCAGCAGTGATCACGTTAACTATGGCTACACCTTC CASSDHVNYGYTF
- 15 - TRBJ2-3 TRBV18 TGTGCCAGCTCCCCGGTTAAGGGAGCCCAAGATACGCAGTATTTT CASSPVKGAQDTQYF
- 17 - TRBJ2-1 TRBV5-6 TGTGCCAGCAGCTTCCTCGGCTCATCCACCTCCTACAATGAGCAGTTCTTC CASSFLGSSTSYNEQFF
once 14 - TRBJ2-7 TRBV5-5 TGTGCCAGCAGCTTGGTTTTCGGCTCCTACGAGCAGTACTTC CASSLVFGSYEQYF
- 15 - TRBJ1-4 TRBV5-4 TGTGCCAGCAGCTCTTCTACAGGGTTTGGTGAAAAACTGTTTTTT CASSSSTGFGEKLFF
many 13 - TRBJ1-1 TRBV7-9 TGTGCCAGCAGCGTGGTTCAGAACACTGAAGCTTTCTTT CASSVVQNTEAFF
few 11 - TRBJ2-7 TRBV20-1 TGCAGCGCTAGAGGGGGGAGCGAGCAGTACTTC CSARGGSEQYF
- 11 - TRBJ2-1 TRBV27 TGTGCCAGCACCTTAGGGGGGGAGCAGTTCTTC CASTLGGEQFF
- 13 - TRBJ2-7 TRBV2 TGTGCCAACACGGCCGTCCCTCGGGGCGAGCAGTACTTC CANTAVPRGEQYF
many 12 - TRBJ1-2 TRBV28 TGTGCCAGCAGATCCGGAAACTATGGCTACACCTTC CASRSGNYGYTF
many 14 - TRBJ2-5 TRBV2 TGTGCCAGCACAAATAGCGAGTACGAAGAGACCCAGTACTTC CASTNSEYEETQYF
few 13 - TRBJ1-1 TRBV7-9 TGTGCCAGCGAATATCAAGGGAACACTGAAGCTTTCTTT CASEYQGNTEAFF
- 15 - TRBJ1-5 TRBV2 TGTGCCAGCAGTGAGAGTGAGGGGAGCAATCAGCCCCAGCATTTT CASSESEGSNQPQHF
- 18 - TRBJ1-6 TRBV6-4 TGTGCCAGCAGTGAAGCCAGCCCCGCGCCGGGGTATAATTCACCCCTCCACTTT CASSEASPAPGYNSPLHF
- 15 - TRBJ1-1 TRBV6-1 TGTGCCAGCAGTGCCAATTTTGGTCCGAACACTGAAGCTTTCTTT CASSANFGPNTEAFF
many 16 TRBD2 TRBJ2-1 TRBV6-4 TGTGCCAGCAGTGACGGGGACTCGGGAGGTTACAATGAGCAGTTCTTC CASSDGDSGGYNEQFF